The clone carrying this TCR beta chain was counted ten times or more. Its antigen remains unknown. Unique molecular identifiers were used in preparing the TCRbeta library. MiXCR, applied by TCRdb to the PCR reads, yields one record per CDR3 protein. The data hold 600,000 to 700,000 distinct CDR3 sequences, with less than 15% observed a single time. This sample is part of a study of T-cell reconstitution after alpha-beta-depleted transplantation in children. Points from the study as a whole: For some patients, TCRbeta diversity was high at day 60 because of recipient T cells and thymic progenitors that survived. A year had passed since transplant, and T-cell counts and diversity by then came mostly from newly produced T cells. As was reported, about two months after transplant, alpha-beta T cells came from several hundred expanded graft clones.

Germline assignment: CDR1 SEHNR and CDR2 FQNEAQ (reference sequence). The junction had 9 bases not matched to a gene; V was cut back by 5 bases and J by 5 bases. The CDR3 length is 15 residues. The TCR originated in a girl aged 2-10 years with congenital amegakaryocytic thrombocytopenia, due to receive a stem cell transplant. Sequencing used PBMCs, obtained before TCRalphabeta/CD19-depleted stem cell transplant. J is TRBJ1-2 and V is TRBV7-9; 9 bases are shared with TRBD1. Here the CDR3 reads CASSTGQGTVYGYTF. CDR3 coding DNA: TGTGCCAGCAGCACAGGACAGGGGACCGTATATGGCTACACCTTC.